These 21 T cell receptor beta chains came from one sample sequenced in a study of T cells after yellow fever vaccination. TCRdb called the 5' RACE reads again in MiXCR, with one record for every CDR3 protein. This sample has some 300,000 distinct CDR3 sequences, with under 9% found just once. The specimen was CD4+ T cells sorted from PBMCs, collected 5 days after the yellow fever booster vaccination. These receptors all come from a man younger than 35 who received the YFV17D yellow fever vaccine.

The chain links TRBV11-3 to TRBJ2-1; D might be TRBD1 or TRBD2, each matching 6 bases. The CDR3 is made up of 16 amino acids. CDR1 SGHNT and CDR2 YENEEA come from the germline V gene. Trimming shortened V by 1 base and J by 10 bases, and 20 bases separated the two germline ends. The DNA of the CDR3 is TGTGCCAGCAGCTTAGGCGAGGGGGGTACGGGGAACGAGCAGTTCTTC. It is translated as CASSLGEGGTGNEQFF.

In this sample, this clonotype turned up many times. As DNA, the CDR3 is TGTGCCAGCAGCTTTAGAGAGTTGGCGGATTATGGCTACACCTTC. Translation: CASSFRELADYGYTF. This chain links TRBV7-2 with TRBJ1-2; D remains unclear. The germline gives CDR1 SGHTA, CDR2 FQGNSA. V lost 3 bases and J lost 5, with 16 bases in between. There are 15 residues in the CDR3.

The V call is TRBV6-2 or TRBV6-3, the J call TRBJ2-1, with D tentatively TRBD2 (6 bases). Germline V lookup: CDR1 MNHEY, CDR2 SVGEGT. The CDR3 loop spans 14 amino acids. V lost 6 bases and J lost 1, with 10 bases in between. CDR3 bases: TGTGCCAGCAGGGCGGGATTGTCCTACAATGAGCAGTTCTTC. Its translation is CASRAGLSYNEQFF.

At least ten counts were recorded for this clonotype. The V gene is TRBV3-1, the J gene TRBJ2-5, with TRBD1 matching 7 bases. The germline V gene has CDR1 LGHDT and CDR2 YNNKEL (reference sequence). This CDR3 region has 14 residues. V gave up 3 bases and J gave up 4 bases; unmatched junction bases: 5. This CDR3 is CASSHFYRGETQYF. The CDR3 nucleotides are TGTGCCAGCAGCCACTTCTACAGGGGAGAGACCCAGTACTTC.

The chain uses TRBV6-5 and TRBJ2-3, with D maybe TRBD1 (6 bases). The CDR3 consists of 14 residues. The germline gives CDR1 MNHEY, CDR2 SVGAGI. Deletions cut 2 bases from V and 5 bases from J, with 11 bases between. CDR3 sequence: CASSYPKQGDTQYF. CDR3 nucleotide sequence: TGTGCCAGCAGTTACCCGAAACAGGGAGATACGCAGTATTTT.

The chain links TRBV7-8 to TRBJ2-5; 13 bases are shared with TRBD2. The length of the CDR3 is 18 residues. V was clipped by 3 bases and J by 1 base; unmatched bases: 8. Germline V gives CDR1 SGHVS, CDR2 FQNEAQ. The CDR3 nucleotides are TGTGCCAGCAGCTTCAGACTAGCGGGGGGAATACTCCAAGAGACCCAGTACTTC. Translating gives CASSFRLAGGILQETQYF.

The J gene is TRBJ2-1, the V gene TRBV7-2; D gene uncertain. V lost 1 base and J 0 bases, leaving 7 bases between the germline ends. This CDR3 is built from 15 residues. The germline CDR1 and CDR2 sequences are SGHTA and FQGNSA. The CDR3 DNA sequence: TGTGCCAGCAGCTTAGAGGTTTTCTCCTACAATGAGCAGTTCTTC. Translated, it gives CASSLEVFSYNEQFF.

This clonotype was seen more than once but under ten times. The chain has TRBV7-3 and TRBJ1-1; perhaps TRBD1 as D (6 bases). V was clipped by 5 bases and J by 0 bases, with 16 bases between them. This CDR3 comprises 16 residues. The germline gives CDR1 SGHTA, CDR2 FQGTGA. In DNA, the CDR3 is TGTGCCAGCAGCCTAGGGGGAACAGGGCTGAACACTGAAGCTTTCTTT. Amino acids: CASSLGGTGLNTEAFF.

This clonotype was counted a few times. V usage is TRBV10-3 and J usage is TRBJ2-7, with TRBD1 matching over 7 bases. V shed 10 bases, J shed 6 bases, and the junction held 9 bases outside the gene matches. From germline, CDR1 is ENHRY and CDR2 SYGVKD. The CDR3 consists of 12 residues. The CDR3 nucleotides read TGTGCCACCGACAGGGACGGCCTCGAGCAGTACTTC. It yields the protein CATDRDGLEQYF.

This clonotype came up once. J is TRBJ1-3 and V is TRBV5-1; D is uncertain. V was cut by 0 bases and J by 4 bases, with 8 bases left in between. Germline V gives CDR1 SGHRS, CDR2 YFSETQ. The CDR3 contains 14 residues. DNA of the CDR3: TGCGCCAGCAGCTTGGGCACTATGGGAAACACCATATATTTT. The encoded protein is CASSLGTMGNTIYF.

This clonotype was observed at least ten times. For the CDR3, the DNA is TGTGCCAGCAGTTACTCGGCAGGCACAGATACGCAGTATTTT. Its protein product is CASSYSAGTDTQYF. The rearrangement uses TRBV6-5 and TRBJ2-3; D gene ambiguous. Trimming cost V 0 bases and J 1 base, with 5 bases left between them. The CDR3 covers 14 residues. Germline loops: CDR1 MNHEY, CDR2 SVGAGI.

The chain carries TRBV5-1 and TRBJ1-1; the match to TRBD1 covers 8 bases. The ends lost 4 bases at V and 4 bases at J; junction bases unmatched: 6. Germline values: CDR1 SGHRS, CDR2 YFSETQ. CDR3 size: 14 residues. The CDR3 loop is CASSAQGGGTEAFF. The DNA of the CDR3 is TGCGCCAGCAGCGCACAGGGGGGGGGCACTGAAGCTTTCTTT.

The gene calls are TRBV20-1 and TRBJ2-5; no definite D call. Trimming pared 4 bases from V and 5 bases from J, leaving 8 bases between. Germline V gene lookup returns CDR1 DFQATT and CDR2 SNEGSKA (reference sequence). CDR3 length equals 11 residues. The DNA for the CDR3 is TGCAGTGCTAAAGGGTATGAGACCCAGTACTTC. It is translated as CSAKGYETQYF.

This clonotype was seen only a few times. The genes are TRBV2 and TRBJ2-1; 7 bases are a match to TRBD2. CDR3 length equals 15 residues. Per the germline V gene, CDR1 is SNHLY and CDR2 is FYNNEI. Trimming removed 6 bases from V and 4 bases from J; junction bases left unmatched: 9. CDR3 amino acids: CASSPGRGLYNEQFF. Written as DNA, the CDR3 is TGTGCCAGCAGCCCGGGGAGGGGCCTTTACAATGAGCAGTTCTTC.

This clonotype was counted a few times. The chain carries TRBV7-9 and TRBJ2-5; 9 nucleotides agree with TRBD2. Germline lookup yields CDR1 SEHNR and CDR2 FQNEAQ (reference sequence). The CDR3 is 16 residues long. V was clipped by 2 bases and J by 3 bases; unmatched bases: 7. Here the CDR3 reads CASSLMGSGGEETQYF. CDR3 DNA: TGTGCCAGCAGCTTAATGGGTAGCGGGGGCGAAGAGACCCAGTACTTC.

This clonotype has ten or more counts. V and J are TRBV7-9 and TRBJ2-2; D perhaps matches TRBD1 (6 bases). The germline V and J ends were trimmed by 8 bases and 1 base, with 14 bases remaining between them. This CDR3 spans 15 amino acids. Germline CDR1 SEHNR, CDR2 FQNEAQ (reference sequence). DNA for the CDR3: TGTGCCAGCCGCCGTTCGGGACAGAACACCGGGGAGCTGTTTTTT. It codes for CASRRSGQNTGELFF.

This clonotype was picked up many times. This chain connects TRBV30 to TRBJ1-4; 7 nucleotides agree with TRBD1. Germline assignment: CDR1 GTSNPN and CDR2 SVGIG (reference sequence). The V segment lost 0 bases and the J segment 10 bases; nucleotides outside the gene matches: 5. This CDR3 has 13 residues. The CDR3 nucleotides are TGTGCCTGGAGTGTACAGGGGAGCGGAAAACTGTTTTTT. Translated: CAWSVQGSGKLFF.

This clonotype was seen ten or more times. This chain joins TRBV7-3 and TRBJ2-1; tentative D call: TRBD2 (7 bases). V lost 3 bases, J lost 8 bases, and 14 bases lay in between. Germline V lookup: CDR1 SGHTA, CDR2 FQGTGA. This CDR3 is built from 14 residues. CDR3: CASSFSGGRDEQFF. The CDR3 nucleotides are TGTGCCAGCAGCTTTTCGGGGGGCAGGGATGAGCAGTTCTTC.

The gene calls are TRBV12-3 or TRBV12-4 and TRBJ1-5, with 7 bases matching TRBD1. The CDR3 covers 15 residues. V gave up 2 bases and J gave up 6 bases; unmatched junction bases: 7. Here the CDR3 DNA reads TGTGCCAGCAGTTTAAGGACAGGAGGGGTTCAGCCCCAGCATTTT. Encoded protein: CASSLRTGGVQPQHF.

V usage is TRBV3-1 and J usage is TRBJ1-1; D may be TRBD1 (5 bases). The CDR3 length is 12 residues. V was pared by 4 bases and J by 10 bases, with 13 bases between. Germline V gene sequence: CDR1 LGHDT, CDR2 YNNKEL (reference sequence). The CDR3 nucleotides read TGTGCCAGCAGCCGGTTGGGGACGCGAGCTTTCTTT. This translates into CASSRLGTRAFF. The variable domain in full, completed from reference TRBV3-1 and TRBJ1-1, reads DTAVSQTPKYLVTQMGNDKSIKCEQNLGHDTMYWYKQDSKKFLKIMFSYNNKELIINETVPNRFSPKSPDKAHLNLHINSLELGDSAVYFCASSRLGTRAFFGQGTRLTVV.

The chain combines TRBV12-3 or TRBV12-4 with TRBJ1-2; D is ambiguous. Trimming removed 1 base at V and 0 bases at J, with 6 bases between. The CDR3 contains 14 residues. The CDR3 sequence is CASSLDLANYGYTF. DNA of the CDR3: TGTGCCAGCAGTTTAGATTTGGCTAACTATGGCTACACCTTC.